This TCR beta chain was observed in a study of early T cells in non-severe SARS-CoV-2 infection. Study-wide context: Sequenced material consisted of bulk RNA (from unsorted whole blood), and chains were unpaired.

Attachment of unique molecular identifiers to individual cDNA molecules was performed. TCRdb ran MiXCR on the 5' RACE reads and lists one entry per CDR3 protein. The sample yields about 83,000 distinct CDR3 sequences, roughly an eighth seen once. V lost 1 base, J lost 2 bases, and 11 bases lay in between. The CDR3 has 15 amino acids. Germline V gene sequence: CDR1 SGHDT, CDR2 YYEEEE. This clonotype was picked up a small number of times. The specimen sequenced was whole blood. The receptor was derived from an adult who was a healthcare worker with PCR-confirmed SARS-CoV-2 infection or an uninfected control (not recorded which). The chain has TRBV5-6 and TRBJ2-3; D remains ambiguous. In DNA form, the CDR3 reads TGTGCCAGCAGCTTGCTGCCAGTACCCACAGATACGCAGTATTTT. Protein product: CASSLLPVPTDTQYF.